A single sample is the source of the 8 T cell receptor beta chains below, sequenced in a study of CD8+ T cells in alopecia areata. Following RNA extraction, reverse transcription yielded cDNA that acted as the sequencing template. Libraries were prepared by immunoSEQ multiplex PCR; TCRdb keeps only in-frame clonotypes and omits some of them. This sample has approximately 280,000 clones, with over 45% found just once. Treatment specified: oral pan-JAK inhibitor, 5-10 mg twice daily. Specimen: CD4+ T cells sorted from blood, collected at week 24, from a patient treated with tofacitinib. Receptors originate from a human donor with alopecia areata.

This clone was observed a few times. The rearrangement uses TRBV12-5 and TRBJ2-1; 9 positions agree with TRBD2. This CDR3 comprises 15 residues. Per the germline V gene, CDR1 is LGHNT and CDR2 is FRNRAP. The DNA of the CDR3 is TGTGCGAGTACCGGGTCTAGCGGGGAGGGAGGTGAGCAGTTCTTC. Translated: CASTGSSGEGGEQFF.

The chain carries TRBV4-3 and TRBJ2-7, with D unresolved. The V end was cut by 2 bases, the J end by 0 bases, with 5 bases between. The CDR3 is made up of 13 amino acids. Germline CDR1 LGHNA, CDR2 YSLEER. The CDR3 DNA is TGCGCCAGCAGCCAACAGGACTCCTACGAGCAGTACTTC. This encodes CASSQQDSYEQYF.

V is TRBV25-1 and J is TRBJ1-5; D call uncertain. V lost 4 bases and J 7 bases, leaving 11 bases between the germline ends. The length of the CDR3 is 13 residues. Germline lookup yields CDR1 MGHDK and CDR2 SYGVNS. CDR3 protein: CASSVTGGQPQHF. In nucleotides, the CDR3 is TGTGCCAGCAGTGTAACGGGAGGCCAGCCCCAGCATTTT.

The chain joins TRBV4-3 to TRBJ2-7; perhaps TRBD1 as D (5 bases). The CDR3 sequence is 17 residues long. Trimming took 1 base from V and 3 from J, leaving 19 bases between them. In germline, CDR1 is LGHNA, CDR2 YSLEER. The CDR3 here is CASSQVGATDLVYEQYF. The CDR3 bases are TGCGCCAGCAGCCAAGTTGGGGCTACAGATTTAGTCTACGAGCAGTACTTC.

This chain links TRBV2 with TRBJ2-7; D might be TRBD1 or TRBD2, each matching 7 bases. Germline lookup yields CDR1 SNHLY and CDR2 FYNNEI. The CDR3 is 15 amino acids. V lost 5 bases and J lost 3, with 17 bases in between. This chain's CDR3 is CASSPQGDYRYEQYF. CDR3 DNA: TGTGCCAGCAGTCCGCAGGGGGACTATCGCTACGAGCAGTACTTC. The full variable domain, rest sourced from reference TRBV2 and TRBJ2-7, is EPEVTQTPSHQVTQMGQEVILRCVPISNHLYFYWYRQILGQKVEFLVSFYNNEISEKSEIFDDQFSVERPDGSNFTLKIRSTKLEDSAMYFCASSPQGDYRYEQYFGPGTRLTVT.

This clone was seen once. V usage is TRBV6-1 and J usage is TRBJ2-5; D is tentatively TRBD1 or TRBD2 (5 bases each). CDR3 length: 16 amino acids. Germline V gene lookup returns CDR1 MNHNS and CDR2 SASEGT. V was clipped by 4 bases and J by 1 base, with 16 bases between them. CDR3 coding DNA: TGTGCCAGCAGTGCGGGGAAGATAAGGGGCCAAGAGACCCAGTACTTC. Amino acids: CASSAGKIRGQETQYF.

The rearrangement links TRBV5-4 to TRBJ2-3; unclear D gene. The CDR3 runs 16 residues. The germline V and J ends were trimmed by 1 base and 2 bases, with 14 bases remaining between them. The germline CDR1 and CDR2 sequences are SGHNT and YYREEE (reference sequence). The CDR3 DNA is TGTGCCAGCAGCTTGAGTGGACGGATGAACACAGATACGCAGTATTTT. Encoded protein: CASSLSGRMNTDTQYF.

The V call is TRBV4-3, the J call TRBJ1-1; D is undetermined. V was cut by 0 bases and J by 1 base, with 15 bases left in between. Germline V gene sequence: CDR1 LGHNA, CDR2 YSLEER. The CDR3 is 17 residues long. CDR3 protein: CASSQDGFRPENTEAFF. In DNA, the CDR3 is TGCGCCAGCAGCCAAGATGGGTTCCGGCCTGAGAACACTGAAGCTTTCTTT.